This T cell receptor (beta chain) appears in the sequencing data of a study of shared T cell receptors in the human thymus. CDR1 SGHAT and CDR2 FQNNGV come from the germline V gene. CDR3 length: 15 amino acids. Germline trimming cut 1 base from V and 3 bases from J; bases unmatched to any gene: 3. Profiled with immunoSEQ multiplex PCR; TCRdb holds only in-frame clones, not every one. This table holds about 660,000 clones, around 87% found once. This sample also belongs to another study, concerning human thymus T cells. That paper states: Thymic repertoires of unrelated individuals were reported in related research to overlap highly.

The TCR originated in a boy under two years old with a congenital heart defect. Sequencing was performed on thymocytes. The rearrangement joins TRBV11-2 to TRBJ2-1; 7 bases map to TRBD2. The chain's CDR3 is CASSLGLAVYNEQFF. The CDR3 bases are TGTGCCAGCAGCTTAGGTCTAGCGGTCTACAATGAGCAGTTCTTC.